This T cell receptor beta chain is from a study of response to subunit inactivated influenza vaccine. Study outcomes and limitations: Few new T cells, the authors suggested, are recruited by each seasonal influenza vaccination.

J gave up 1 base and V 6 bases, and 13 bases lay outside the gene matches. The V gene's germline CDR1 is DFQATT and CDR2 SNEGSKA (reference sequence). The CDR3 has 18 residues. TCRdb reprocessed the RT-PCR reads via MiXCR and lists one record per CDR3 protein. Counted here are hundreds of thousands of distinct CDR3 sequences, 14% occurring once; the ten biggest clones make up less than 9%. Comment on this clonotype: The antigen remains undetermined.

The chain couples TRBV20-1 to TRBJ2-3, with 13 bases fitting TRBD2. Sequencing was performed on PBMCs from blood, taken around 14 days before vaccination. The sequence was obtained from a man aged 45 to 65 who received an inactivated influenza vaccine. In nucleotides, the CDR3 is TGCAGTGCCAAACTAGCGGGAGGGCCCAGGGGGGGCACAGATACGCAGTATTTT. Translating it yields CSAKLAGGPRGGTDTQYF.